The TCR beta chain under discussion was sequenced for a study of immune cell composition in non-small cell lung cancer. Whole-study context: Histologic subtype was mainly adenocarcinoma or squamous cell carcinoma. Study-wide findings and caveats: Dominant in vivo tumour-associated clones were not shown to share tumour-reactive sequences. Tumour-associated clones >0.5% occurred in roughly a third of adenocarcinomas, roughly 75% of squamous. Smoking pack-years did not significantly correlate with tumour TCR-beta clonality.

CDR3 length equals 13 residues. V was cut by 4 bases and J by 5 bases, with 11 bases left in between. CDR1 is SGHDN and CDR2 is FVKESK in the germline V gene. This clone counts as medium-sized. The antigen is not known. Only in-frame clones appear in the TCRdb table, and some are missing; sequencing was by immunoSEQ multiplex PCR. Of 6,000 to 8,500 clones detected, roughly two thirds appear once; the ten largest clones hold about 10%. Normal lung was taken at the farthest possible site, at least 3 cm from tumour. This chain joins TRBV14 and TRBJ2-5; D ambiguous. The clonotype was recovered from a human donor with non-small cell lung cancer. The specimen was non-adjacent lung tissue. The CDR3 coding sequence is TGTGCCAGCAGCCTATACCGCCGGGAGACCCAGTACTTC. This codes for CASSLYRRETQYF.